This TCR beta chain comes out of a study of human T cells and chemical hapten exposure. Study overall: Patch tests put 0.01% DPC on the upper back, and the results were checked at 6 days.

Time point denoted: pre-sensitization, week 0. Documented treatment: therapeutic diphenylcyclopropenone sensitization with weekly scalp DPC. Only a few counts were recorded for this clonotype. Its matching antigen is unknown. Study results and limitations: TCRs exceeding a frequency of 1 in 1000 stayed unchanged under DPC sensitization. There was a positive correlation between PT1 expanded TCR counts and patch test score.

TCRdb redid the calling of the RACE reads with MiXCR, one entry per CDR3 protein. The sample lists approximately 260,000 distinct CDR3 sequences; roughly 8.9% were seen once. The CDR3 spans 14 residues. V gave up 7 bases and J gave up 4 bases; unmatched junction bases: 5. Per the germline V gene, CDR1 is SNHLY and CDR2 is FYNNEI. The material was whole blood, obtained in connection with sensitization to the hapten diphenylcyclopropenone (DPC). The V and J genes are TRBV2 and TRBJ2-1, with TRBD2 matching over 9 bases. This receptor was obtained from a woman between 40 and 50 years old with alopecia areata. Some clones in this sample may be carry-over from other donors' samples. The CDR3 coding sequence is TGTGCCAGCAAAAGGCGGGAGGGGTACAATGAGCAGTTCTTC. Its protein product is CASKRREGYNEQFF.